This TCR beta chain was observed in a study of T cells after posttransplantation cyclophosphamide. Study results and limitations: Later blood repertoires were often dominated by clones from the donor CD8+ memory compartment. Blood and skin or GI T cell repertoires showed limited TRB overlap. Recipient CMV seropositivity and CMV reactivation strongly tracked TRB clonality.

On this clone itself: Its antigen is still unknown.

Data came from immunoSEQ multiplex PCR; TCRdb stores just in-frame clones and leaves some out. The sample carries 10,000 to 15,000 clones, about four fifths recorded once. On the day of bone marrow donation, the related graft donor provided peripheral blood. The CDR3 has 17 residues. Germline V gene lookup returns CDR1 SGHRS and CDR2 YFSETQ. Trimming took 3 bases from V and 5 from J, leaving 21 bases between them. Sequencing input: memory CD4+ T cells sorted from PBMCs. The sequence derives from a man aged 45-65 years in good health, CMV-negative, and a related stem cell transplant donor. This chain joins TRBV5-1 and TRBJ2-1; maybe TRBD1 (6 bases). The CDR3 sequence: CASSYARGLRGDNEQFF. CDR3 coding DNA: TGCGCCAGCAGCTACGCCCGAGGCCTCAGGGGCGACAATGAGCAGTTCTTC.